This T cell receptor beta chain was observed in a study of follicular helper T cells after annual influenza vaccination. Profiling relied on immunoSEQ multiplex PCR, and the TCRdb table lists in-frame clones only, not all of them. The table has 4,500 to 7,000 clones, approximately 85% seen once. The CDR3 loop spans 12 amino acids. V was clipped by 4 bases and J by 5 bases, with 9 bases between them. The V gene's germline CDR1 is SGHRS and CDR2 YFSETQ. Time point meaning: 2015-2016 season, pre-vaccination. This clonotype was obtained from an adult who received the influenza vaccine. This sample comprised CXCR5+ CD38- circulating T follicular helper cells from blood, obtained on the day of influenza vaccination. Specified subset: circulating Tfh, non-naive CD4+CXCR5+PD-1+ (ICOS+CD38+ or ICOS-CD38-). J is TRBJ2-5 and V is TRBV5-1; D is unresolved. CDR3 coding DNA: TGCGCCAGCAGCCGCCGCGCGGAGACCCAGTACTTC. It yields the protein CASSRRAETQYF.